This T cell receptor beta chain was observed in a study of shared clonotypes between healthy human individuals (dated by TCRdb to the early 2020s). For context, the study as a whole: Two women and a few men aged 18 to 49 years were included in the cohort. For each donor, CD4 naive and CD4 memory were each given three plates, CD8 naive was given two plates, and CD8 memory was given one plate. Each donor's leukapheresis produced roughly between roughly 0.9 and 9 billion PBMCs. Blood TCR repertoires of about 5 healthy adults were deeply sequenced to estimate repertoire size and the extent of clonotype sharing between individuals. To increase sequencing depth and limit assay-specific biases, different laboratories used diverse techniques to prepare libraries and sequence TCR repertoires. Overall study outcomes, separate from this receptor: Higher generation probabilities were observed for clonotypes shared by all four sorted-subset donors than for non-shared clonotypes. Incomplete sequencing was indicated by rarefaction of sorted-subset datasets, despite the large sequencing depth. Naive subsets generally had larger estimated clonotype richness than memory subsets did. Only blood was sampled, and tissue TCR repertoires likely differ from those in blood. Approximately 5% of naive CD4, 3.5% of naive CD8, 2.3% of memory CD4, and over 0.35% of memory CD8 clonotypes were shared across four donors. Because the study included a small number of donors, the genetic and exposure-history diversity represented was limited. Pairwise subsampling led to the expectation that sequencing depth would affect the degree of clonotype sharing among donors.

CD8 naive samples were CD45RO-negative cells positively selected for CCR7, giving a CD45RA+CCR7+ population that excluded TemRA cells. Healthy HIV-negative adults with no recently reported acute infections or vaccinations were included as donors. Only Caucasian adults living in Nashville, Tennessee, USA were represented among the donors. Blood was obtained by leukapheresis, after which PBMCs were separated by Ficoll-Histopaque density gradient centrifugation and cryopreserved in liquid nitrogen vapor phase. Analytical flow cytometry was used to check the purity and quantity of each magnetically sorted T cell population. Genomic DNA was isolated from every sorted fraction and measured by UV absorbance on a Nanodrop 2000c. Using the deep immunoSEQ assay, TCR CDR3 regions were amplified from genomic DNA by multiplex PCR. For each cell subset, the extracted genomic DNA was distributed evenly across all wells of several immunoSEQ 96-well plates, and each plate served as one replicate. For sorted subsets, roughly 200 ng of genomic DNA, equivalent to roughly 30,000 T cell genomes, went into each replicate PCR. Purified libraries were quantified with a Qubit 3.0 fluorometer, sized on a Bioanalyzer 2100, and re-quantified with the KAPA Library Quantification kit. A separate single-read 150-cycle Illumina NextSeq 550 flow cell was used to sequence each immunoSEQ 96-well plate. The original pipeline was this. Because only junctional sequences without quality scores were contained in the immunoSEQ output, filtering matching that applied to full-length reads could not be performed. To assign V/J genes and CDR3, sequences were annotated against IMGT germline references using PyIR, a Python wrapper for IgBLAST v1.9. Reads with weak V/J assignments (E-value above 1e-6), missing CDR3, stop codons, out-of-frame junctions, or ambiguous translated residues were removed. V3J clonotypes were defined as sequences sharing an identical inferred V gene, J gene, and CDR3 amino acid sequence. Percentage overlap between repertoires was computed as shared unique clonotypes divided by the size of the smaller repertoire. Three approaches were used to assess repertoire richness: RTK rarefaction, the Chao1 estimator, and Recon v2.1 estimates of unobserved clonotypes. OLGA was used to compute generation probabilities for all TCRbeta clonotypes that the gDNA method yielded from several donors. Drawn from immuneACCESS, this table holds only the in-frame rearrangements with V and J called that TCRdb kept. Clones are partly lost; checked studies trace under half to an unresolved V gene and leave the rest unexplained. V and J calls and clone size are given by that table; D and trimming were obtained from the DNA. The sample data list 800,000 or so clones, and roughly 96% of these were observed just once. The ten largest clones capture around 0.25% of the sample.

V is cut by 3 bases and J by 1 base, and the space between the germline ends is 7 bases. The germline V gene specifies MGHDK as CDR1 and SYGVNS as CDR2. Including the terminal cysteine and phenylalanine, the CDR3 comprises 14 residues. Only the CDR3 DNA stays, 42 bases, in frame from base 1. The table lists this clone with a count of one. No antigen is known for it. The input lacks base qualities; no much larger clone sits a single base away. Sequenced: naive CD8+ T cells sorted from blood. The sample's cell subset or site label, in plain terms: CD45RA+CCR7+. The V and J genes are TRBV25-1 and TRBJ2-1; the D gene is not confidently resolved. This clonotype originated in a young man in good health. The nucleotides read TGTGCCAGCAGTGACCCTTTTTCCTACAATGAGCAGTTCTTC. It specifies CASSDPFSYNEQFF.